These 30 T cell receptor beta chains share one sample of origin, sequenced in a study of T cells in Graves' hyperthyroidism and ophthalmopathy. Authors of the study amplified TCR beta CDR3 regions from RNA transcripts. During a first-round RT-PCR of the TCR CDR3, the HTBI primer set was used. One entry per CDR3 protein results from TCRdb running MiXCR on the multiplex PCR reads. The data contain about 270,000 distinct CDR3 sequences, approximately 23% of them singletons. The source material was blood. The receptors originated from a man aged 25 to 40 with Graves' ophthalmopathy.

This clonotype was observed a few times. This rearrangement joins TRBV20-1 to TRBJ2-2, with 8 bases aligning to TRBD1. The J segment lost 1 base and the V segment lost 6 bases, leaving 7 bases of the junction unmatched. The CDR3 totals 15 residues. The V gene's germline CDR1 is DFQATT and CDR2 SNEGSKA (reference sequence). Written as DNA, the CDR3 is TGCAGTGCAACTACCGGGACAGGGAACACCGGGGAGCTGTTTTTT. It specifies CSATTGTGNTGELFF.

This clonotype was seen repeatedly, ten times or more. CDR3 residues: CSARDYSVAGYEQYF. The CDR3 region has the DNA TGCAGTGCTAGAGATTATAGCGTGGCAGGGTACGAGCAGTACTTC. V gene TRBV20-1 combines with J gene TRBJ2-7; perhaps D is TRBD1 or TRBD2 (5 bases each). Germline-derived CDR1 and CDR2 are DFQATT and SNEGSKA (reference sequence). Trimming removed 0 bases at V and 4 bases at J, with 16 bases between. The CDR3 consists of 15 residues.

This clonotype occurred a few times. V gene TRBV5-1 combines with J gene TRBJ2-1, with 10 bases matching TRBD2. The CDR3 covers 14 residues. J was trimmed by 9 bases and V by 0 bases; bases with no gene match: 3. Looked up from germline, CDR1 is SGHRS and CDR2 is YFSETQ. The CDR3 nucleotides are TGCGCCAGCAGCTTGGAATTAGCGGGAGGTGAGCAGTTCTTC. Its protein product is CASSLELAGGEQFF.

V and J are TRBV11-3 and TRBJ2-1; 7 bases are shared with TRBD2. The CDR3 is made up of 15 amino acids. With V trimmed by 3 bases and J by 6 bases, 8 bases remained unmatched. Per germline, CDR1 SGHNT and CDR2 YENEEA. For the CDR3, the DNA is TGTGCCAGCAGCTTGGGCGGGAGAGACGGCAATGAGCAGTTCTTC. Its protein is CASSLGGRDGNEQFF.

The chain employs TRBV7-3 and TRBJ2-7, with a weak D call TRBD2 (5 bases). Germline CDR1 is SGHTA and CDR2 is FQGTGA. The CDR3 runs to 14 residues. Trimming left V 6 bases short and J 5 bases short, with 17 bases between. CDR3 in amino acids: CASRSCLRGHEQYF. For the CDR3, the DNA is TGTGCCAGCAGATCCTGCTTACGGGGTCACGAGCAGTACTTC.

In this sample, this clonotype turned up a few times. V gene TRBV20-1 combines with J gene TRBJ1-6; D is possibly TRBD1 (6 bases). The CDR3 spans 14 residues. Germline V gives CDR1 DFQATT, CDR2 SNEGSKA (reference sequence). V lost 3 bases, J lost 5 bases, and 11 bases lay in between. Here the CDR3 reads CSASRGGDNSPLHF. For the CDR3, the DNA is TGCAGTGCTAGTAGAGGGGGGGATAATTCACCCCTCCACTTT.

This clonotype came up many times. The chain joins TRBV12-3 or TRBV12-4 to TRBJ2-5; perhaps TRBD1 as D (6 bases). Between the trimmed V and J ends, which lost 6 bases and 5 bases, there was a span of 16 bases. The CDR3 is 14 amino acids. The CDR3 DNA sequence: TGTGCCAGCAGACCCTTCGGGACATTTGAGACCCAGTACTTC. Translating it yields CASRPFGTFETQYF.

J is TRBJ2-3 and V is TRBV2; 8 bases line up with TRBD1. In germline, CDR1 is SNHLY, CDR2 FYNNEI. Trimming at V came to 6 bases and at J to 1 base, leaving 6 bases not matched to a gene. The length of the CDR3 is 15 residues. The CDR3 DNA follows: TGTGCCAGCAGGCCCGGGACAGGACGCACAGATACGCAGTATTTT. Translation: CASRPGTGRTDTQYF. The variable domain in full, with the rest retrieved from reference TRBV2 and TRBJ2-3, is EPEVTQTPSHQVTQMGQEVILRCVPISNHLYFYWYRQILGQKVEFLVSFYNNEISEKSEIFDDQFSVERPDGSNFTLKIRSTKLEDSAMYFCASRPGTGRTDTQYFGPGTRLTVL.

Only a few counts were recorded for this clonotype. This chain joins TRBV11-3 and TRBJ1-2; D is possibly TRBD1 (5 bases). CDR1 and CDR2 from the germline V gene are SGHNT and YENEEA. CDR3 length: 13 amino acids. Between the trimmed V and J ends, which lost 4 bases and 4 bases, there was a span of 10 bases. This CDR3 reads CASSSGQSYGYTF. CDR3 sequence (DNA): TGTGCCAGCAGCTCCGGACAATCCTATGGCTACACCTTC.

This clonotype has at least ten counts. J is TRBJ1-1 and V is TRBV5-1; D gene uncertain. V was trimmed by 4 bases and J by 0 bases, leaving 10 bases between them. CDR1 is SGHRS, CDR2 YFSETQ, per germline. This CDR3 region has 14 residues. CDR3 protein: CASSPSWLNTEAFF. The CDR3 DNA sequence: TGCGCCAGCAGCCCCTCATGGCTGAACACTGAAGCTTTCTTT.

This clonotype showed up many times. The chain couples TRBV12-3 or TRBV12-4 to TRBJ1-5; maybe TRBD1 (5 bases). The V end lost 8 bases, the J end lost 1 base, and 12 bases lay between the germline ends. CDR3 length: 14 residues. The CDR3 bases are TGTGCCAGCGGGGGTTCGGGGAGCAATCAGCCCCAGCATTTT. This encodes CASGGSGSNQPQHF.

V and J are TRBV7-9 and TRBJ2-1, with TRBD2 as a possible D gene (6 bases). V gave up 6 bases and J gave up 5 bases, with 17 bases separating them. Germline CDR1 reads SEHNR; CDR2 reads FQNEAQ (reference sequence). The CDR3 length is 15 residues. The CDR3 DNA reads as TGTGCCAGCAGTTTGGCGGGAAGGGGTAACAATGAGCAGTTCTTC. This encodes CASSLAGRGNNEQFF.

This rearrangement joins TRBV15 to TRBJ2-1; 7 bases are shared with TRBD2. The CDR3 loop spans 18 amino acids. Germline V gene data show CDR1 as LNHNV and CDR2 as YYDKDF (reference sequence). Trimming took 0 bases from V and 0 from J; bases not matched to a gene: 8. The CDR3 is CATSRELGGYSSYNEQFF. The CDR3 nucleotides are TGTGCCACCAGCAGAGAATTGGGGGGGTACAGCTCCTACAATGAGCAGTTCTTC.

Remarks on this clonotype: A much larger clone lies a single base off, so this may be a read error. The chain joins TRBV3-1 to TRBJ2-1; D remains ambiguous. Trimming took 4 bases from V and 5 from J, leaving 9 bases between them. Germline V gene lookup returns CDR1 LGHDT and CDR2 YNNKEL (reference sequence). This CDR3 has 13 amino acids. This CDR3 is CASSLQMHNEQFF. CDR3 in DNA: TGTGCCAGCAGCCTCCAAATGCACAATGAGCAGTTCTTC.

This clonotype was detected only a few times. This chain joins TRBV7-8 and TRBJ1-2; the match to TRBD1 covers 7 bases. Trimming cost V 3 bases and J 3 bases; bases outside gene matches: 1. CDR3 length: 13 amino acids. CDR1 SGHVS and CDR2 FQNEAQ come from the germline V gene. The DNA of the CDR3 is TGTGCCAGCAGCTTTGGGACAGACTATGGCTACACCTTC. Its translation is CASSFGTDYGYTF.

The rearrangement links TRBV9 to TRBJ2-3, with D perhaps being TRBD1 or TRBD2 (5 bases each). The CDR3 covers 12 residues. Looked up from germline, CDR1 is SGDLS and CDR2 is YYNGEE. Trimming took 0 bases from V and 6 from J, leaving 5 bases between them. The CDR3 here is CASSVGGDTQYF. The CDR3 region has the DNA TGTGCCAGCAGCGTAGGGGGGGATACGCAGTATTTT.

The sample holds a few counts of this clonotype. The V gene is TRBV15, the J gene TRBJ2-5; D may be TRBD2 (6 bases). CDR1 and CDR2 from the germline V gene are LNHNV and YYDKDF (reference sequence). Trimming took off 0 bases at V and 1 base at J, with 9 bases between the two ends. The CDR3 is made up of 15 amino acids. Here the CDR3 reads CATSRDWGVQETQYF. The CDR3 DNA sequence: TGTGCCACCAGCAGAGATTGGGGGGTCCAAGAGACCCAGTACTTC.

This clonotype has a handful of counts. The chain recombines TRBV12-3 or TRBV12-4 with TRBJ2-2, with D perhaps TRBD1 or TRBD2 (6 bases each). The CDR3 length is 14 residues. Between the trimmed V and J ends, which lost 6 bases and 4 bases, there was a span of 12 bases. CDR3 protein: CASSLGGGTGELFF. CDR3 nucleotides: TGTGCCAGCAGCCTCGGAGGGGGCACCGGGGAGCTGTTTTTT.

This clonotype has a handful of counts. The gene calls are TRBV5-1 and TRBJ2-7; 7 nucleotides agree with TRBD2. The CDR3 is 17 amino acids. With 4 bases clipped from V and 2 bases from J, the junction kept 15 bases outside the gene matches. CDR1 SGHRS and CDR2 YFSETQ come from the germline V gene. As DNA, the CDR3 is TGCGCCAGCAGCCCCCGCTTCAGCGGGATGAATACCTACGAGCAGTACTTC. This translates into CASSPRFSGMNTYEQYF.

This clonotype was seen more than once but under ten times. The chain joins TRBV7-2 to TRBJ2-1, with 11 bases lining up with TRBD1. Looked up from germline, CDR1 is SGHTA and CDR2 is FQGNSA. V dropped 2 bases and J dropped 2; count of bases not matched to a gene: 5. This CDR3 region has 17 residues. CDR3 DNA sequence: TGTGCCAGCAGCTTATACTGGGGACAGGGGGCCTACAATGAGCAGTTCTTC. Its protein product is CASSLYWGQGAYNEQFF.

For the CDR3, the DNA is TGTGCCAGCAGCTCCTTGGTTAGAGATACGCAGTATTTT. It encodes CASSSLVRDTQYF. V is TRBV5-5 and J is TRBJ2-3, with D unresolved. CDR1 and CDR2 from the germline V gene are SGHKS and YYEKEE (reference sequence). V lost 3 bases and J 5 bases, leaving 10 bases between the germline ends. The CDR3 consists of 13 residues.

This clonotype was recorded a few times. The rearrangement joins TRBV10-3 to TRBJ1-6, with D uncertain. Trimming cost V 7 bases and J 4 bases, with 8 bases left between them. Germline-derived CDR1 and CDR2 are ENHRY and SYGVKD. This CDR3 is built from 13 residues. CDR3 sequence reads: CAIKKEYNSPLHF. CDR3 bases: TGTGCCATCAAGAAGGAGTATAATTCACCCCTCCACTTT.

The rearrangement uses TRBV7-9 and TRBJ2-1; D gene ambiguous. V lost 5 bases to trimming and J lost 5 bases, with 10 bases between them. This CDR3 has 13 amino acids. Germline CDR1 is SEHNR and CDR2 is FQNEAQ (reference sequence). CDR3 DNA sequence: TGTGCCAGCAGCGGTGATAGAAACAATGAGCAGTTCTTC. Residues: CASSGDRNNEQFF.

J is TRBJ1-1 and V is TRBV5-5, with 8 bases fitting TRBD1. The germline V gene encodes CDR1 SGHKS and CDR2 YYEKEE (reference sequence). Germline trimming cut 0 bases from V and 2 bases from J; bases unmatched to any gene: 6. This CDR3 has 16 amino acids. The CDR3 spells CASSLGGQAGNTEAFF. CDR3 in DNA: TGTGCCAGCAGCTTGGGGGGACAGGCGGGAAACACTGAAGCTTTCTTT.

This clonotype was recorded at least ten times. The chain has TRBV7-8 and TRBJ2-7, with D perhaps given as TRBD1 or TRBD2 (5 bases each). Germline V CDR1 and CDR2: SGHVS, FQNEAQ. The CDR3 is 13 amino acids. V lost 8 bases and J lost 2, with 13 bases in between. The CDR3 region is CASQSQGAYEQYF. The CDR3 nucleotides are TGTGCCAGCCAATCCCAGGGAGCCTACGAGCAGTACTTC.

CDR3 nucleotides: TGCGCCAGCAGCCAAACCGCGACTAGCTTCGGCTACAATGAGCAGTTCTTC. Amino acid sequence: CASSQTATSFGYNEQFF. The gene calls are TRBV4-1 and TRBJ2-1; TRBD2 aligns across 7 bases. V gave up 2 bases and J gave up 3 bases; unmatched junction bases: 10. The CDR3 runs to 17 residues. Germline-derived CDR1 and CDR2 are MGHRA and YSYEKL.

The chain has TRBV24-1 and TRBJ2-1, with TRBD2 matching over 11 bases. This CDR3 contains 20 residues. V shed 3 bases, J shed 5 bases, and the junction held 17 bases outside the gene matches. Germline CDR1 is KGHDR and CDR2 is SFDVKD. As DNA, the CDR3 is TGTGCCACCAGTGATGGATTTTCTCGTTTTCTAGCGGGAGGTAACAATGAGCAGTTCTTC. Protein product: CATSDGFSRFLAGGNNEQFF.

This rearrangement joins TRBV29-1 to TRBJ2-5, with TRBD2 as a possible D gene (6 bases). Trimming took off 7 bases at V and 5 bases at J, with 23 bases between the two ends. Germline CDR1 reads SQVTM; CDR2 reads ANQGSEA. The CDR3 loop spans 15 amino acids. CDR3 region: CSAGLLMYKGETQYF. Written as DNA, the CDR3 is TGCAGCGCTGGACTATTGATGTATAAGGGGGAGACCCAGTACTTC.

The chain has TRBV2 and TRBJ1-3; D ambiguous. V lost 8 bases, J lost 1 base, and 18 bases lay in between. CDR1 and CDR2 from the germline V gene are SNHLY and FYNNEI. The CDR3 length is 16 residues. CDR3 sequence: CASRGAELLSGNTIYF. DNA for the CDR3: TGTGCCAGCCGAGGTGCAGAATTATTATCTGGAAACACCATATATTTT.

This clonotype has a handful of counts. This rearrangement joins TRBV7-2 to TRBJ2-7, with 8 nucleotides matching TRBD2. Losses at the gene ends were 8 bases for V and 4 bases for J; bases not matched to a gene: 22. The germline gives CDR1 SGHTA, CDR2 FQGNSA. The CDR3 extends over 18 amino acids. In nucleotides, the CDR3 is TGTGCCAGCCTCACTGCAGAAACTAGCGGACCCTTTGGGTACGAGCAGTACTTC. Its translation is CASLTAETSGPFGYEQYF.